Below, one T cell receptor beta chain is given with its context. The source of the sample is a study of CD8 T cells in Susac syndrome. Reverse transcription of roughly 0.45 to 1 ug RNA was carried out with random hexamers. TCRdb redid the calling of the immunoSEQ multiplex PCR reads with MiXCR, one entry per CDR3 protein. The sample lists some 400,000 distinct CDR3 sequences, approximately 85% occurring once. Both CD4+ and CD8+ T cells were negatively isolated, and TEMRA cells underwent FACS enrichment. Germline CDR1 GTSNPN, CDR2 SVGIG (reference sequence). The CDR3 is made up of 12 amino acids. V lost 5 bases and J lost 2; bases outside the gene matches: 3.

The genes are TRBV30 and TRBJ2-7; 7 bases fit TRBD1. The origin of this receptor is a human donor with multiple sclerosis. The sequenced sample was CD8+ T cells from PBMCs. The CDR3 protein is CAWSGQTYEQYF. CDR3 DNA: TGTGCCTGGTCGGGACAGACCTACGAGCAGTACTTC. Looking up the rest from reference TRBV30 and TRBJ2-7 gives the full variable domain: SQTIHQWPATLVQPVGSPLSLECTVEGTSNPNLYWYRQAAGRGLQLLFYSVGIGQISSEVPQNLSASRPQDRQFILSSKKLLLSDSGFYLCAWSGQTYEQYFGPGTRLTVT.